The next 24 T cell receptor beta chains were all read from a single sample in a study of T cell changes during pregnancy in multiple sclerosis. Some clones are missing from TCRdb's copy, which holds only in-frame ones; the method was immunoSEQ multiplex PCR. The sample records about 40,000 clones, more than 90% being singletons. The sample was peripheral blood, taken before pregnancy. The receptors originated from a female donor with multiple sclerosis, enrolled in a pregnancy study.

V and J are TRBV6-5 and TRBJ2-7, with TRBD1 matching over 7 bases. Germline CDR1 is MNHEY and CDR2 is SVGAGI. The V and J ends lost 3 bases and 2 bases, in that order; junction bases with no gene match: 7. The CDR3 contains 15 residues. The CDR3 spells CASSYSDRAAYEQYF. The CDR3 coding sequence is TGTGCCAGCAGTTATTCCGACAGGGCCGCCTACGAGCAGTACTTC.

The chain couples TRBV4-1 to TRBJ2-7; 8 nucleotides match TRBD1. V dropped 4 bases and J dropped 6; count of bases not matched to a gene: 5. The CDR3 totals 13 residues. Germline CDR1 and CDR2: MGHRA and YSYEKL. CDR3 nucleotides: TGCGCCAGCAGCCTCGGACAGGGCGGCGAGCAGTACTTC. As protein: CASSLGQGGEQYF.

This chain joins TRBV7-9 and TRBJ2-3, with TRBD2 identical over 9 bases. Germline V gene sequence: CDR1 SEHNR, CDR2 FQNEAQ (reference sequence). J gave up 5 bases and V 8 bases, and 14 bases lay outside the gene matches. The CDR3 spans 16 residues. The CDR3 DNA reads as TGTGCCAGCCGCCATTGGGCGGGAGGGCGGGGAGATACGCAGTATTTT. It codes for CASRHWAGGRGDTQYF.

This chain connects TRBV9 to TRBJ1-2; the D gene is possibly TRBD1 (5 bases). The germline V gene has CDR1 SGDLS and CDR2 YYNGEE. Trimming pared 3 bases from V and 8 bases from J, leaving 29 bases between. The CDR3 has 18 residues. CDR3 amino acids: CASSALPPAQGDAGGYTF. CDR3 nucleotide sequence: TGTGCCAGCAGCGCGCTCCCCCCCGCCCAGGGCGATGCGGGGGGCTACACCTTC.

V and J are TRBV13 and TRBJ2-5, with TRBD1 identical over 7 bases. CDR1 and CDR2 from the germline V gene are PRHDT and FYEKMQ (reference sequence). The V gene end was trimmed by 1 base and the J gene end by 5 bases; junction bases not matched to a gene: 10. The CDR3 is made up of 16 amino acids. The CDR3 DNA reads as TGTGCCAGCAGCTTAGTGGACTCCAGGGGGTTGGAGACCCAGTACTTC. This encodes CASSLVDSRGLETQYF.

The chain links TRBV10-2 to TRBJ1-1, with 10 bases that match TRBD1. Trimming at V came to 4 bases and at J to 6 bases, leaving 11 bases not matched to a gene. Per the germline V gene, CDR1 is WSHSY and CDR2 is SAAADI. The CDR3 consists of 16 residues. The DNA of the CDR3 is TGCGCCAGCAGTGGGAGGGGACAGGGGCGGCGGGCTGAAGCTTTCTTT. Translating it yields CASSGRGQGRRAEAFF.

The V and J genes are TRBV2 and TRBJ2-7; unclear D gene. CDR1 and CDR2 from the germline V gene are SNHLY and FYNNEI. Trimming stripped 2 bases from V and 0 bases from J, with 11 bases between. The CDR3 contains 15 residues. The CDR3 is CASSERGDSSYEQYF. CDR3 bases: TGTGCCAGCAGTGAACGCGGCGATTCCTCCTACGAGCAGTACTTC.

The chain joins TRBV2 to TRBJ2-3, with TRBD2 identical over 12 bases. CDR3 length: 15 residues. V was pared by 6 bases and J by 8 bases, with 9 bases of the junction left unmatched. Germline V lookup: CDR1 SNHLY, CDR2 FYNNEI. CDR3: CASSAGTSGFSTQYF. The CDR3 DNA reads TGTGCCAGCAGCGCGGGGACTAGCGGGTTTAGTACGCAGTATTTT. The full variable domain, with the rest looked up from reference TRBV2 and TRBJ2-3, is EPEVTQTPSHQVTQMGQEVILRCVPISNHLYFYWYRQILGQKVEFLVSFYNNEISEKSEIFDDQFSVERPDGSNFTLKIRSTKLEDSAMYFCASSAGTSGFSTQYFGPGTRLTVL.

V is TRBV11-2 and J is TRBJ2-1; TRBD2 agrees at 15 bases. The CDR3 covers 17 residues. V lost 5 bases, J lost 3 bases, and 5 bases stayed unmatched. Germline V gene lookup returns CDR1 SGHAT and CDR2 FQNNGV. CDR3 in amino acids: CASSLGLAGGRYNEQFF. The CDR3 bases are TGTGCCAGCAGCCTCGGACTAGCGGGAGGGCGCTACAATGAGCAGTTCTTC.

The chain couples TRBV4-1 to TRBJ2-1, with D unresolved. Trimming cost V 1 base and J 6 bases, with 4 bases left between them. This CDR3 spans 12 amino acids. The germline V gene has CDR1 MGHRA and CDR2 YSYEKL. DNA for the CDR3: TGCGCCAGCAGCCAAGTACTCAATGAGCAGTTCTTC. Its translation is CASSQVLNEQFF.

V is TRBV10-1 and J is TRBJ2-5, with TRBD1 identical over 7 bases. V lost 6 bases, J lost 5 bases, and 9 bases stayed unmatched. CDR3 length: 14 amino acids. CDR1 and CDR2 from the germline V gene are WNHNN and SYGVQD (reference sequence). CDR3 in amino acids: CASRPGEGAETQYF. The CDR3 DNA follows: TGCGCCAGCAGACCGGGTGAGGGGGCCGAGACCCAGTACTTC.

The chain uses TRBV10-3 and TRBJ2-5, with D possibly matching TRBD2 (6 bases). Deletions cut 0 bases from V and 1 base from J, with 12 bases between. Germline lookup yields CDR1 ENHRY and CDR2 SYGVKD. The CDR3 is 16 residues long. CDR3 protein: CAISESGREPQETQYF. CDR3 DNA: TGTGCCATCAGTGAGTCGGGGCGGGAACCCCAAGAGACCCAGTACTTC.

This clone was counted once. This rearrangement joins TRBV27 to TRBJ1-1; 7 bases map to TRBD1. The V gene's germline CDR1 is MNHEY and CDR2 SMNVEV (reference sequence). Trimming removed 6 bases from V and 10 bases from J; junction bases left unmatched: 14. The CDR3 has 14 residues. CDR3 amino acids: CASRPGGVRGVAFF. CDR3 nucleotides: TGTGCCAGCAGACCCGGGGGGGTCAGGGGGGTAGCTTTCTTT.

J is TRBJ2-5 and V is TRBV29-1, with 10 bases aligning to TRBD2. The V segment lost 6 bases and the J segment 3 bases; nucleotides outside the gene matches: 7. CDR1 and CDR2 (germline): SQVTM, ANQGSEA. The CDR3 has 14 residues. DNA for the CDR3: TGCAGCGTCCATAGGACTAGCGGAAAAGAGACCCAGTACTTC. The encoded protein is CSVHRTSGKETQYF.

J is TRBJ2-7 and V is TRBV19, with 7 bases lining up with TRBD1. V shed 6 bases and J 0 bases; nucleotides not matched to a gene: 8. The germline V gene encodes CDR1 LNHDA and CDR2 SQIVND (reference sequence). This CDR3 region has 15 residues. CDR3 loop: CASSWTGRSSYEQYF. In DNA, the CDR3 is TGTGCCAGTAGCTGGACAGGCCGGAGCTCCTACGAGCAGTACTTC.

This clone has only one observation. The V call is TRBV10-2, the J call TRBJ2-1, with 7 bases fitting TRBD1. The ends lost 5 bases at V and 9 bases at J; junction bases unmatched: 13. Looked up from germline, CDR1 is WSHSY and CDR2 is SAAADI. CDR3 length: 15 amino acids. CDR3 DNA: TGCGCCAGCAGTCCTAGACAGGGACCCTTTACTGAGCAGTTCTTC. This translates into CASSPRQGPFTEQFF.

The chain employs TRBV7-9 and TRBJ2-1, with 13 bases matching TRBD2. The length of the CDR3 is 16 residues. The germline gives CDR1 SEHNR, CDR2 FQNEAQ (reference sequence). Trimming at V came to 5 bases and at J to 6 bases, leaving 7 bases not matched to a gene. This chain's CDR3 is CASSPLAGGPGNEQFF. The CDR3 DNA follows: TGTGCCAGCAGCCCACTAGCGGGAGGGCCAGGCAATGAGCAGTTCTTC. The full variable domain, with the rest looked up from reference TRBV7-9 and TRBJ2-1, is DTGVSQNPRHKITKRGQNVTFRCDPISEHNRLYWYRQTLGQGPEFLTYFQNEAQLEKSRLLSDRFSAERPKGSFSTLEIQRTEQGDSAMYLCASSPLAGGPGNEQFFGPGTRLTVL.

The rearrangement joins TRBV5-5 to TRBJ2-7; D perhaps matches TRBD1 (6 bases). The germline V gene has CDR1 SGHKS and CDR2 YYEKEE (reference sequence). The CDR3 contains 16 residues. V gave up 1 base and J gave up 4 bases, with 18 bases separating them. The CDR3 nucleotides are TGTGCCAGCAGCTTGAGAACAGGGCCCTTAATTTACGAGCAGTACTTC. Its translation: CASSLRTGPLIYEQYF.

This clone came up once. This chain joins TRBV10-1 and TRBJ2-2; the match to TRBD1 covers 8 bases. The CDR3 length is 14 residues. Unmatched junction bases numbered 2, after V lost 4 bases and J lost 4 bases. Germline-derived CDR1 and CDR2 are WNHNN and SYGVQD (reference sequence). The CDR3 DNA reads as TGCGCCAGCAGTGGGACAGGGTCCACCGGGGAGCTGTTTTTT. This codes for CASSGTGSTGELFF.

This chain uses TRBV5-4 with TRBJ2-7; perhaps TRBD1 as D (7 bases). The ends were cut back, 3 bases at V and 4 bases at J, with 11 bases in the middle. Germline V gene sequence: CDR1 SGHNT, CDR2 YYREEE (reference sequence). CDR3 length equals 13 residues. The CDR3 here is CASSYRGLYEQYF. The CDR3 nucleotides read TGTGCCAGCAGCTACAGGGGACTTTACGAGCAGTACTTC.

CDR3 in amino acids: CASMAGHQAGEQYF. The CDR3 DNA reads as TGTGCCAGCATGGCGGGCCATCAAGCGGGAGAGCAGTACTTC. The chain recombines TRBV6-5 with TRBJ2-7; the match to TRBD2 covers 7 bases. This CDR3 region has 14 residues. The trim removed 7 bases at V and 7 bases at J, leaving 13 bases unmatched. Per the germline V gene, CDR1 is MNHEY and CDR2 is SVGAGI.

The chain joins TRBV4-1 to TRBJ1-2; TRBD1 matches 9 bases. CDR3 length: 19 amino acids. With 3 bases clipped from V and 2 bases from J, the junction kept 16 bases outside the gene matches. Germline-derived CDR1 and CDR2 are MGHRA and YSYEKL. DNA for the CDR3: TGCGCCAGCAGCCACCCCGGAGGGACAGGGCCTAGGGGAAACTATGGCTACACCTTC. This gives the protein CASSHPGGTGPRGNYGYTF.

The V call is TRBV6-6, the J call TRBJ2-1; D gene ambiguous. V was trimmed by 6 bases and J by 2 bases, leaving 17 bases between them. CDR3 size: 16 residues. Germline V gene sequence: CDR1 MNHNY, CDR2 SVGAGI (reference sequence). CDR3: CASSLEPVYTYNEQFF. Written as DNA, the CDR3 is TGTGCCAGCAGCCTGGAGCCAGTCTATACCTACAATGAGCAGTTCTTC.

The chain links TRBV11-2 to TRBJ1-1, with D possibly being TRBD1 (5 bases). Germline V CDR1 and CDR2: SGHAT, FQNNGV. The CDR3 runs 13 residues. V was shortened by 6 bases and J by 8 bases, with 16 bases between the two germline ends. For the CDR3, the DNA is TGTGCCAGCAGGCCCAGCGTGGAGGGGGAAGCTTTCTTT. Translating it yields CASRPSVEGEAFF. Full variable domain (outside the CDR3, taken from reference TRBV11-2 and TRBJ1-1): EAGVAQSPRYKIIEKRQSVAFWCNPISGHATLYWYQQILGQGPKLLIQFQNNGVVDDSQLPKDRFSAERLKGVDSTLKIQPAKLEDSAVYLCASRPSVEGEAFFGQGTRLTVV.